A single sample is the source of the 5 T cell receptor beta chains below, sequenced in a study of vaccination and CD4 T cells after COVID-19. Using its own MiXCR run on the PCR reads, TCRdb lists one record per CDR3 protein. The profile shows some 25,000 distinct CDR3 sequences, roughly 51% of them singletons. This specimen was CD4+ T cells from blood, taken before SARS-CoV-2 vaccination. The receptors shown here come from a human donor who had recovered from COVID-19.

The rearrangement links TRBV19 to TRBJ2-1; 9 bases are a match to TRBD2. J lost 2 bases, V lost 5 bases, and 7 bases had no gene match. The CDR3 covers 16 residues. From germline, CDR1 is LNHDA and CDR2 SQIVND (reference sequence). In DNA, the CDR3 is TGTGCCAGTAGTCCCACCCGACTAGCGGCCTACAATGAGCAGTTCTTC. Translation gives CASSPTRLAAYNEQFF. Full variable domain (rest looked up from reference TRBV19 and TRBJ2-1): DGGITQSPKYLFRKEGQNVTLSCEQNLNHDAMYWYRQDPGQGLRLIYYSQIVNDFQKGDIAEGYSVSREKKESFPLTVTSAQKNPTAFYLCASSPTRLAAYNEQFFGPGTRLTVL.

CDR3 amino acids: CASSEVGGNYGYTF. CDR3 in DNA: TGTGCCAGCAGTGAAGTCGGGGGGAACTATGGCTACACCTTC. This chain connects TRBV6-1 to TRBJ1-2; perhaps TRBD1 as D (5 bases). The CDR3 runs to 14 residues. Germline V CDR1 and CDR2: MNHNS, SASEGT. V lost 1 base, J lost 2 bases, and 8 bases lay in between.

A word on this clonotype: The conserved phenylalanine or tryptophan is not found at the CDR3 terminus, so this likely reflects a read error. The CDR3 DNA follows: TGTGCCATCAGTGACAGGGAGAGGGAACAGTCCCAGCATTCT. Its translation: CAISDREREQSQHS. The chain carries TRBV10-3 and TRBJ1-5; tentatively, D is TRBD1 (5 bases). Germline CDR1 ENHRY, CDR2 SYGVKD. Trimming cost V 3 bases and J 11 bases, with 17 bases left between them. CDR3 length: 14 amino acids.

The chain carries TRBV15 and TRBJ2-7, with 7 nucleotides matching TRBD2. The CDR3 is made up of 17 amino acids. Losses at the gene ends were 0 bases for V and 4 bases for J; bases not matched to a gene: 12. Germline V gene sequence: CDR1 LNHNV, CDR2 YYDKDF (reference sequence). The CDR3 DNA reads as TGTGCCACCAGCAGAGAAATATCCAGGGAGGGTTCTTACGAGCAGTACTTC. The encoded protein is CATSREISREGSYEQYF.

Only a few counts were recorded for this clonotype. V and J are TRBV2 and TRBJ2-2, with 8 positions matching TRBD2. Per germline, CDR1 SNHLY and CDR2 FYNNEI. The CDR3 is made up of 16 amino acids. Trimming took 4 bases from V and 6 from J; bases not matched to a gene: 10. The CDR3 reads CASSATSGRDAGELFF. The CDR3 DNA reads TGTGCCAGCAGTGCCACTAGCGGACGCGACGCCGGGGAGCTGTTTTTT. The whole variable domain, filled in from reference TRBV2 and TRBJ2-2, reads EPEVTQTPSHQVTQMGQEVILRCVPISNHLYFYWYRQILGQKVEFLVSFYNNEISEKSEIFDDQFSVERPDGSNFTLKIRSTKLEDSAMYFCASSATSGRDAGELFFGEGSRLTVL.